This passage covers 3 T cell receptor beta chains from one sample sequenced in a study of molecular identifiers for immune sequencing clone quantification. MiXCR was run by TCRdb on the PCR reads, yielding one entry per CDR3 protein. The table lists 400,000 to 600,000 distinct CDR3 sequences, about a fifth of them singletons. Sequenced input: naive CD8+ T cells from blood, with Jurkat cell RNA spiked in. Stated subset: FACS-sorted CD8+CD4-CCR7+CD45RA+ naive T cells. The receptors were sampled from a human donor in good health. Some libraries in this study had Jurkat cell RNA spiked in.

There are many counts of this clonotype. The chain couples TRBV29-1 to TRBJ2-2; D remains unclear. CDR3 length equals 13 residues. CDR1 and CDR2 (germline): SQVTM, ANQGSEA. V was cut by 4 bases and J by 0 bases, with 6 bases left in between. CDR3 in amino acids: CSVVYPNTGELFF. The CDR3 coding sequence is TGCAGCGTTGTCTACCCGAACACCGGGGAGCTGTTTTTT.

This clonotype was seen only a few times. This chain links TRBV5-1 with TRBJ1-1, with TRBD1 as a possible D gene (5 bases). Trimming cost V 6 bases and J 6 bases, with 12 bases left between them. This CDR3 contains 12 residues. Per the germline V gene, CDR1 is SGHRS and CDR2 is YFSETQ. CDR3 region: CASTLGGAEAFF. CDR3 nucleotide sequence: TGCGCCAGCACCCTGGGGGGGGCTGAAGCTTTCTTT.

This clonotype was seen ten or more times. This rearrangement joins TRBV5-6 to TRBJ1-1; D is possibly TRBD1 (6 bases). Trimming pared 4 bases from V and 0 bases from J, leaving 13 bases between. Germline loops: CDR1 SGHDT, CDR2 YYEEEE. CDR3 size: 15 residues. In nucleotides, the CDR3 is TGTGCCAGCAGCCAAGGGGGACTGCTGAACACTGAAGCTTTCTTT. Protein product: CASSQGGLLNTEAFF.